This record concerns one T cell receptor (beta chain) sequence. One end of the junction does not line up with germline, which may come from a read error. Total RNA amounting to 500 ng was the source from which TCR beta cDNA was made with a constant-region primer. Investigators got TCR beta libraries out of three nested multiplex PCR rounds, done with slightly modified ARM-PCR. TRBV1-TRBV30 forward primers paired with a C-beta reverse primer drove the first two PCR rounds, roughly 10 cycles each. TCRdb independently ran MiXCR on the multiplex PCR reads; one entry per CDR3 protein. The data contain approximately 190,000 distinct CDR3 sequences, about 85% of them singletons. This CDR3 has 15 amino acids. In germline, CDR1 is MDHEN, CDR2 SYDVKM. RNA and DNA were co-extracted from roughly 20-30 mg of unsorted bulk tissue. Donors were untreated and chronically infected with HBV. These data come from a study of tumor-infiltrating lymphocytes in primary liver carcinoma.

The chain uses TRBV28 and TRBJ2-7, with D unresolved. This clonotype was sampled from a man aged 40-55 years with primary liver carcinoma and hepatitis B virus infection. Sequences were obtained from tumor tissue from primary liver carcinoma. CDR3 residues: CASLPPYTVFHEQYF. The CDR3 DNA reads TGTGCCAGTCTGCCACCGTACACGGTCTTCCACGAGCAGTATTTC.